The following is a T cell receptor (beta chain) sequence with its context. The antigen it binds to is not known. One base away there is no much larger clone; base qualities are not given. The CDR3 regions of human TCRbeta chains were analyzed by immunosequencing. Concerning the study's data processing: TCRs in the repertoires were matched against a reference library of SARS-CoV-2-specific TCRs that had been generated with the MIRA antigen-specificity platform. Breadth meant the fraction of unique TCRs that were SARS-CoV-2-associated, whereas depth meant the fraction of total T cells that were SARS-CoV-2-associated. Using the MIRA data, each spike-specific TCR was assigned both to the spike region to which the TCR was reactive and to a CD4 or CD8 class. Log10-transformed breadth and depth values were compared by one-way ANOVA with Sidak's multiple comparisons tests. TCRdb stores this immuneACCESS table with in-frame sequences only. Part of the clones is absent; in the studies checked, under half of the shortfall reflects unresolved V genes, and no reason is known for the rest. D and trimming were read from the DNA, whereas the V and J calls and clone size are those reported in that table. The sample yields 97,000 or so clones; approximately 86% were counted once. In total, the top ten clones hold 4.5% to 6% of the sample.

V and J are trimmed by 4 bases and 4 bases, and the gene matches miss 3 bases of the junction. The germline V gene encodes CDR1 SGDLS and CDR2 YYNGEE. The CDR3 measures 13 amino acids from cysteine to phenylalanine. Only the CDR3 DNA stays, 39 bases, in frame from base 1. The time point label, read with the paper, signifies: baseline before first vaccination. The vaccinee samples were drawn from two UK trials, COV001 and COV002, one of which was a single-blind randomized controlled phase 2/3 trial testing AZD1222 (ChAdOx1 nCoV-19) in healthy adults. For TCRbeta chain sequencing, PBMC samples were collected from trial participants at day 0 and at day 28 after the second dose. This specimen comes from a study of T cell responses to AZD1222 COVID-19 vaccine (dated by TCRdb to about 2021). Study-level background: AZD1222 recipients given second doses at about 4 weeks or at about 12 weeks were pooled, since spike-specific TCR depth and breadth were not found to differ between the two schedules. Trial participants were enrolled by age into subgroups of 18-55, 56-69 and 70-plus years, and approximately 150, 30 and 60 TCR-sequenced participants, respectively, were included in these subgroups. TCR sequencing was performed for 230 to 250 trial participants, of whom approximately 200 were given two doses of AZD1222 and around 25 were given two doses of MenACWY control vaccine.

The investigation overall reported the following: In the small 56-69-year group, the increase in depth fell short of significance, most likely because of low power. Because no day 14 peak-response samples were available, the repertoires could be characterized only after the peak T cell response. Reportedly, close to half of the unique spike-specific TCRs recognized epitopes lying outside the regions that are mutated in the B.1.351 and B.1.1.7 variants. Participants were mostly white British and included more females than males, and it was suggested by the authors that clonal diversity may have been underestimated. Conclusions about previously exposed vaccinees are limited because only a handful of AZD1222 recipients were SARS-CoV-2 seropositive at baseline. CD4 TCRs associated with the vaccine covered the entire spike protein, and the dominant responses were in regions 160-218 and 743-854. After two AZD1222 doses, spike-specific TCR breadth and depth were significantly higher than at day 0 and than in MenACWY recipients.

Sequenced here: peripheral blood, sampled on day 0 of AZD1222 vaccination. The rearrangement joined TRBV9 to TRBJ2-3, with 7 middle bases fitting TRBD2. This TCR came from an adult in good health. The nucleotides read TGTGCCAGCAGCAAGGGAGGGGCAGATACGCAGTATTTT. It encodes CASSKGGADTQYF. The reference TRBV9 and TRBJ2-3 proteins fill in what lies around the CDR3, so the full variable domain reads DSGVTQTPKHLITATGQRVTLRCSPRSGDLSVYWYQQSLDQGLQFLIQYYNGEERAKGNILERFSAQQFPDLHSELNLSSLELGDSALYFCASSKGGADTQYFGPGTRLTVL.